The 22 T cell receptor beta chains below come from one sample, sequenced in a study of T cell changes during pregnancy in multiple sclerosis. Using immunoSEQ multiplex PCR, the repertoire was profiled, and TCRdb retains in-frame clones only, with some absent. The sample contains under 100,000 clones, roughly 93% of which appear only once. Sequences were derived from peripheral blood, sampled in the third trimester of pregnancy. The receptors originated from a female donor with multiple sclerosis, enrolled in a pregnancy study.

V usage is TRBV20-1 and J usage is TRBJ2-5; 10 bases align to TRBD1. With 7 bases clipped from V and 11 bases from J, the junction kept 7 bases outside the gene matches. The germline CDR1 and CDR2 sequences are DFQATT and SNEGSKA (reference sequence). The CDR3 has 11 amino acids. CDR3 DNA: TGCAGTGGGGGACAGGGGCCCTATCAGTACTTC. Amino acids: CSGGQGPYQYF.

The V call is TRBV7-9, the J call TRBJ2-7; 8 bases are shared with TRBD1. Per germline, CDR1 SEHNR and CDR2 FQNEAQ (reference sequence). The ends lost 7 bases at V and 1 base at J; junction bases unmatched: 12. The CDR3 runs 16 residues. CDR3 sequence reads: CASNPSGTGHSYEQYF. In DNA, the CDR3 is TGTGCCAGCAACCCCTCCGGGACAGGCCATTCCTACGAGCAGTACTTC.

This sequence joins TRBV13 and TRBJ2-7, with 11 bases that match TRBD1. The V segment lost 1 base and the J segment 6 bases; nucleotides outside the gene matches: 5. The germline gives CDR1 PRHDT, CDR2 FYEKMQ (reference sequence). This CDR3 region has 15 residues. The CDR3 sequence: CASSLALGQGGEQYF. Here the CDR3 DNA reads TGTGCCAGCAGCTTAGCATTGGGACAGGGGGGCGAGCAGTACTTC.

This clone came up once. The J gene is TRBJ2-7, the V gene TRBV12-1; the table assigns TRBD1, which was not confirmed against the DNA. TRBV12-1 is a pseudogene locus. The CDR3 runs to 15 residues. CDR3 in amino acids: CASSHPGQSNYEQYF. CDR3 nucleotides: TGTGCCAGCAGCCACCCGGGACAGTCAAACTACGAGCAGTACTTC.

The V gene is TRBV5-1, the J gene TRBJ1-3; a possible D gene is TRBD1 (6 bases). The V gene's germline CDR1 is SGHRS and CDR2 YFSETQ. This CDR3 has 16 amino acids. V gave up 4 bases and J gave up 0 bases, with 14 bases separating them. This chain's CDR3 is CASSTGQLSSGNTIYF. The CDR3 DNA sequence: TGCGCCAGCAGCACCGGACAGTTATCCTCTGGAAACACCATATATTTT.

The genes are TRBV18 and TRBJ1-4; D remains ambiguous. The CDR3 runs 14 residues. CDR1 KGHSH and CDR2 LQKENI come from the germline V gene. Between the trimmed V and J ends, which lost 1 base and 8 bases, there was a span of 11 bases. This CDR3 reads CASSPQSGNEKLFF. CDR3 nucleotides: TGTGCCAGCTCACCACAATCGGGGAACGAAAAACTGTTTTTT.

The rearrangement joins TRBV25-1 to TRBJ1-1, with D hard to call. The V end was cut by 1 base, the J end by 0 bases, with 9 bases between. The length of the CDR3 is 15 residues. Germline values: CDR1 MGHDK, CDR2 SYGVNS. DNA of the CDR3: TGTGCCAGCAGTGAATCGTTAGCAGTGAACACTGAAGCTTTCTTT. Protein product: CASSESLAVNTEAFF.

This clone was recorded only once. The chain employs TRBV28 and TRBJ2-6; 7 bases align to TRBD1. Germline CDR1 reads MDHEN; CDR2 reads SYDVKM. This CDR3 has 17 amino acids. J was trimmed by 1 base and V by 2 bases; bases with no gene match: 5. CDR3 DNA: TGTGCCAGCAGTTTACGAGGGGGCGCTTCTGGGGCCAACGTCCTGACTTTC. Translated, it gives CASSLRGGASGANVLTF.

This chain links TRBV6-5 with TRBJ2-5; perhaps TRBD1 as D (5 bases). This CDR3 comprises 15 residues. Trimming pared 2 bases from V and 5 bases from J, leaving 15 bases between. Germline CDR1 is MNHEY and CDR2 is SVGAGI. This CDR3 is CASSYLQGEVETQYF. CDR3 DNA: TGTGCCAGCAGTTACCTCCAAGGGGAAGTGGAGACCCAGTACTTC.

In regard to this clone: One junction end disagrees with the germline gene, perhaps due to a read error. CDR3 residues: CASSLGQERYF. As DNA, the CDR3 is TGTGCCAGCAGCTTAGGACAGGAGCGGTACTTC. J is TRBJ2-7 and V is TRBV13; TRBD1 might be the D (5 bases). This CDR3 contains 11 residues. Germline V CDR1 and CDR2: PRHDT, FYEKMQ (reference sequence).

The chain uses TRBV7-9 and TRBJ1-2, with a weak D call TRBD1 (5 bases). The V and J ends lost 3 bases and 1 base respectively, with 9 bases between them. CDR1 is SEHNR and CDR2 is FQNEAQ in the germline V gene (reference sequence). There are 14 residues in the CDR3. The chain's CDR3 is CASSFVGLNYGYTF. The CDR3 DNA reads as TGTGCCAGCAGCTTTGTGGGGCTTAACTATGGCTACACCTTC. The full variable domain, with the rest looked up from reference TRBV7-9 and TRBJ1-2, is DTGVSQNPRHKITKRGQNVTFRCDPISEHNRLYWYRQTLGQGPEFLTYFQNEAQLEKSRLLSDRFSAERPKGSFSTLEIQRTEQGDSAMYLCASSFVGLNYGYTFGSGTRLTVV.

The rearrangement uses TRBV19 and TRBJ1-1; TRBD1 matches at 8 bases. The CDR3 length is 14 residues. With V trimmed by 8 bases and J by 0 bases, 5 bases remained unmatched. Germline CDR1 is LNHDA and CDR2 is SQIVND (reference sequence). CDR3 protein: CASSGQAMNTEAFF. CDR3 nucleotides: TGTGCCAGTTCGGGACAGGCGATGAACACTGAAGCTTTCTTT.

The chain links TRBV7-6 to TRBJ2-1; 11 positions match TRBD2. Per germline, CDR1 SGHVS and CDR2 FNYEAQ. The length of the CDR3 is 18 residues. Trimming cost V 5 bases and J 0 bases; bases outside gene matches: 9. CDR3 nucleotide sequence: TGTGCCAGCAGCCGAGGGACTAGCGGTTCACTCTCCTACAATGAGCAGTTCTTC. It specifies CASSRGTSGSLSYNEQFF. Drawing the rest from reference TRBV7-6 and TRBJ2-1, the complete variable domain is GAGVSQSPRYKVTKRGQDVALRCDPISGHVSLYWYRQALGQGPEFLTYFNYEAQQDKSGLPNDRFSAERPEGSISTLTIQRTEQRDSAMYRCASSRGTSGSLSYNEQFFGPGTRLTVL.

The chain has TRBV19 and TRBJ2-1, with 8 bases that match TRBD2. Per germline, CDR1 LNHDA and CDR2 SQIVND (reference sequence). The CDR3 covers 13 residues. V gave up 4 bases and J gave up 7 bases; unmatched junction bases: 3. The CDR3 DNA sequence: TGTGCCAGTAGTACCTTAGCGGGGAATGAGCAGTTCTTC. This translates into CASSTLAGNEQFF.

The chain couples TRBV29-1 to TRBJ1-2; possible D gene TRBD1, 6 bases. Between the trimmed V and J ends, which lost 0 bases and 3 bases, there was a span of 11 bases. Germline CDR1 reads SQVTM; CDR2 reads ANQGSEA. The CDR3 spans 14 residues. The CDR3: CSVEDPGQHYGYTF. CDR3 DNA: TGCAGCGTTGAAGATCCGGGACAACACTATGGCTACACCTTC. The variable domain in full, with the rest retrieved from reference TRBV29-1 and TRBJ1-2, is SAVISQKPSRDICQRGTSLTIQCQVDSQVTMMFWYRQQPGQSLTLIATANQGSEATYESGFVIDKFPISRPNLTFSTLTVSNMSPEDSSIYLCSVEDPGQHYGYTFGSGTRLTVV.

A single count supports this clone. CDR3 nucleotide sequence: TGTGCCAGCAGCCCCGAAGGGAGTGTCGGGGGGAACACTGAAGCTTTCTTT. Translation gives CASSPEGSVGGNTEAFF. The V and J genes are TRBV7-6 and TRBJ1-1; D might be TRBD1 (5 bases). Germline V gene sequence: CDR1 SGHVS, CDR2 FNYEAQ. The CDR3 spans 17 residues. With 5 bases removed from V and 1 base from J, the gap between germline ends came to 20 bases.

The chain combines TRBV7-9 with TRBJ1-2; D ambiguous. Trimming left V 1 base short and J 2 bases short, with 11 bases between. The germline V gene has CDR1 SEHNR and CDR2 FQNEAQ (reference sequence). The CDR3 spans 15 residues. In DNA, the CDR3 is TGTGCCAGCAGCTTAGACTTAGGCGGGAACTATGGCTACACCTTC. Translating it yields CASSLDLGGNYGYTF.

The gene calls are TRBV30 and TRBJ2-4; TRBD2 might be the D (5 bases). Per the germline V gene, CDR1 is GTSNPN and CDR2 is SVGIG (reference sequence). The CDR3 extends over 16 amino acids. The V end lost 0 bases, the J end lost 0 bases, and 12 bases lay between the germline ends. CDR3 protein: CAWSVGKGGAKNIQYF. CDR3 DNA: TGTGCCTGGAGTGTCGGTAAAGGAGGAGCCAAAAACATTCAGTACTTC.

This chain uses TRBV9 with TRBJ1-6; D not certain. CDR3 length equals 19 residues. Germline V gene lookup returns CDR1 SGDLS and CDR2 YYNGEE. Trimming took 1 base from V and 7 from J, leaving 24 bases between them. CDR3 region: CASSVNVGLGRVNNSPLHF. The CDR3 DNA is TGTGCCAGCAGCGTAAATGTAGGGCTGGGGAGAGTTAACAATTCACCCCTCCACTTT.

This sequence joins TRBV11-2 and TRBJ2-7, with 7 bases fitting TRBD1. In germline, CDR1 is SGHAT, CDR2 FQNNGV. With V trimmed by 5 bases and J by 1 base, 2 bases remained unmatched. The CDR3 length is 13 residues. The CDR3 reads CASSRDSSYEQYF. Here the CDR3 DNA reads TGTGCCAGCAGCCGGGACAGTTCCTACGAGCAGTACTTC.

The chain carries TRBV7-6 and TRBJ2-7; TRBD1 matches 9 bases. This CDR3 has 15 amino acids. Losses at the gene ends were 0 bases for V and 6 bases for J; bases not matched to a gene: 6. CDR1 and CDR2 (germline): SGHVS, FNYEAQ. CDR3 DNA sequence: TGTGCCAGCAGCTTAGCCGGGACAGGGAGCCGCGAGCAGTACTTC. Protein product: CASSLAGTGSREQYF. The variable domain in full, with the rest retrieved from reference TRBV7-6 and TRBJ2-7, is GAGVSQSPRYKVTKRGQDVALRCDPISGHVSLYWYRQALGQGPEFLTYFNYEAQQDKSGLPNDRFSAERPEGSISTLTIQRTEQRDSAMYRCASSLAGTGSREQYFGPGTRLTVT.

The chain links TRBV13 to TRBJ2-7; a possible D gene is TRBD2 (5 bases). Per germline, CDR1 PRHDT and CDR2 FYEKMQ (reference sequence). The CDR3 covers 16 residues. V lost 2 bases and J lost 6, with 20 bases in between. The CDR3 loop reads CASSLRGGSSYGEQYF. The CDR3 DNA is TGTGCCAGCAGCTTACGGGGTGGCTCCTCATATGGCGAGCAGTACTTC. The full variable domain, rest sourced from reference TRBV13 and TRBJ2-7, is AAGVIQSPRHLIKEKRETATLKCYPIPRHDTVYWYQQGPGQDPQFLISFYEKMQSDKGSIPDRFSAQQFSDYHSELNMSSLELGDSALYFCASSLRGGSSYGEQYFGPGTRLTVT.